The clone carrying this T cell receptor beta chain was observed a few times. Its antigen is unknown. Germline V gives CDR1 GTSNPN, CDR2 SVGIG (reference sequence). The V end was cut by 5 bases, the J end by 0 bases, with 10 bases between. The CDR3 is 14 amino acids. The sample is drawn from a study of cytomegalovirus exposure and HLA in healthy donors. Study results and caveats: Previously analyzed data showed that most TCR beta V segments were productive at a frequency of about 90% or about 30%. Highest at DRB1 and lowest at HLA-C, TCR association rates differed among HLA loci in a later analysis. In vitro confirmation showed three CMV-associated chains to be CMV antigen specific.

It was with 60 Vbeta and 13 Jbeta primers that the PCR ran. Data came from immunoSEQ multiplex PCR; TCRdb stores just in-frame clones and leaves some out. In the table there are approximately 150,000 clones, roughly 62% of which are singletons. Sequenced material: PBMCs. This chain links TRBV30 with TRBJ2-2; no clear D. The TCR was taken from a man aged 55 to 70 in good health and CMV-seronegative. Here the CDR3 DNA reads TGTGCCTGGGCTAGTGGAACGAACACCGGGGAGCTGTTTTTT. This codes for CAWASGTNTGELFF.